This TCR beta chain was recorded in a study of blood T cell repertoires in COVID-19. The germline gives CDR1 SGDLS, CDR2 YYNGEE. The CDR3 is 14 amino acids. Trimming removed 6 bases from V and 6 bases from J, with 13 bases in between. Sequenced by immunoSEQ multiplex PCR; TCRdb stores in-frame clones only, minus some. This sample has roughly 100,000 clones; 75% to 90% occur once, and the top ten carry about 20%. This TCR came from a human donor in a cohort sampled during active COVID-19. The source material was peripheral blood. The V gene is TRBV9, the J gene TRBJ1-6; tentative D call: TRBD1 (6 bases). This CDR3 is CASTTGTSNSPLHF. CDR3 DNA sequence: TGTGCCAGCACGACCGGGACAAGTAATTCACCCCTCCACTTT.